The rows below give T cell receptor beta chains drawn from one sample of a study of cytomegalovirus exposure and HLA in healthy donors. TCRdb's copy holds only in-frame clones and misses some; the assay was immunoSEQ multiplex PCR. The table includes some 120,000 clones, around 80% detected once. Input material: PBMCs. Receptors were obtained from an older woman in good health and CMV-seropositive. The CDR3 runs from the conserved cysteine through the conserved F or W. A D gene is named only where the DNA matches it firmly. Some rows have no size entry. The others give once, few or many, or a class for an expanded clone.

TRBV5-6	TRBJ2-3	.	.	CASSLGTATDTQYF	TGTGCCAGCAGCTTGGGTACTGCCACAGATACGCAGTATTTT
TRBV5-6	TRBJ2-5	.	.	CASSRLTGLGPKETQYF	TGTGCCAGCAGCCGGTTAACAGGGTTAGGGCCCAAAGAGACCCAGTACTTC
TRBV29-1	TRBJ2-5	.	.	CSAGIIQETQYF	TGCAGCGCCGGGATAATCCAAGAGACCCAGTACTTC
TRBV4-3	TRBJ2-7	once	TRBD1	CASSHAGMQGAGEQYF	TGCGCCAGCAGCCATGCCGGGATGCAGGGGGCAGGGGAGCAGTACTTC
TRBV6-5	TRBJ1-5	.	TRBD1	CASRSGTGGGQPQHF	TGTGCCAGCAGGTCCGGGACAGGGGGCGGACAGCCCCAGCATTTT
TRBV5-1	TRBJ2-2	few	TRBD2	CASSLAIAGAGTGELFF	TGCGCCAGCAGCTTGGCCATAGCGGGGGCCGGGACCGGGGAGCTGTTTTTT
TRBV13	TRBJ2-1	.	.	CASSLILNEQFF	TGTGCCAGCAGCTTAATCCTAAATGAGCAGTTCTTC
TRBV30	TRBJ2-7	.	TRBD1	CAWSAGTGGLYEQYF	TGTGCCTGGAGTGCCGGGACAGGGGGCCTCTACGAGCAGTACTTC
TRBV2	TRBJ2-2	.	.	CASTGLRNTGELFF	TGTGCCAGTACGGGACTGAGGAACACCGGGGAGCTGTTTTTT
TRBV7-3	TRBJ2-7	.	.	CASSPTIWSYEQYF	TGTGCCAGCAGCCCCACAATATGGTCCTACGAGCAGTACTTC
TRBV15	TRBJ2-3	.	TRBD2	CATSRPTWTSGRQADTQYF	TGTGCCACCAGCAGACCAACTTGGACTAGCGGGAGGCAGGCAGATACGCAGTATTTT
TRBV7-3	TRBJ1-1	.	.	CASSPGWGGSAEAFF	TGTGCCAGCAGTCCCGGGTGGGGGGGATCCGCTGAAGCTTTCTTT
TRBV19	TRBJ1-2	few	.	CASSPGTYLIRLNYGYTF	TGTGCCAGTAGTCCCGGGACATACCTCATCCGCCTTAACTATGGCTACACCTTC
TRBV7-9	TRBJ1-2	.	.	CASSLDEGRSYGYTF	TGTGCCAGCAGCTTAGACGAGGGCAGGAGCTATGGCTACACCTTC
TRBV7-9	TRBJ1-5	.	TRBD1	CASSSGGLSNQPQHF	TGTGCCAGCAGTTCAGGGGGCTTAAGCAATCAGCCCCAGCATTTT
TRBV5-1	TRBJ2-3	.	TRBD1	CASSLRGRADTQYF	TGCGCCAGCAGCTTGAGGGGGCGCGCAGATACGCAGTATTTT
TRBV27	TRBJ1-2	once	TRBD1	CASSSRRQGAGYGYTF	TGTGCCAGCAGTTCACGGCGACAGGGGGCGGGCTATGGCTACACCTTC
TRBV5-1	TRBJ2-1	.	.	CASSWQNYNEQFF	TGCGCCAGCAGCTGGCAGAACTACAATGAGCAGTTCTTC
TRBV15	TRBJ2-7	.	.	CATSREPPGHSYEQYF	TGTGCCACCAGCAGAGAACCGCCGGGTCATTCCTACGAGCAGTACTTC
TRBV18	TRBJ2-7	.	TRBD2	CASSPLPAGGSYEQYF	TGTGCCAGCTCACCACTTCCAGCGGGGGGCTCCTACGAGCAGTACTTC
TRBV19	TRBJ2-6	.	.	CASTLGGISGANVLTF	TGTGCCAGTACCCTTGGAGGAATTTCCGGGGCCAACGTCCTGACTTTC
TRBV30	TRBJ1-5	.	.	CAWSLLGQSNQPQHF	TGTGCCTGGAGTCTACTGGGCCAGAGCAATCAGCCCCAGCATTTT
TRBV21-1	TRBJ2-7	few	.	CASSTDDRTFSYEQYF	TGTGCCAGCAGCACCGACGACAGGACCTTCTCCTACGAGCAGTACTTC
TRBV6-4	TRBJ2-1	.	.	CASSAGKLREQFF	TGTGCCAGCAGTGCGGGGAAATTAAGGGAGCAGTTCTTC
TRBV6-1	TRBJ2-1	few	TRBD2	CASTSSGRLYNEQFF	TGTGCCAGCACTAGTAGCGGGAGACTCTACAATGAGCAGTTCTTC
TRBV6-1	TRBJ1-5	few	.	CASFQGSIIQPQHF	TGTGCCAGTTTTCAGGGGAGCATCATTCAGCCCCAGCATTTT
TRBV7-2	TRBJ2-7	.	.	CASSPEGGAGSYEQYF	TGTGCCAGCAGCCCCGAAGGGGGTGCGGGCTCCTACGAGCAGTACTTC
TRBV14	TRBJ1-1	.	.	CASSQDRVWYTEAFF	TGTGCCAGCAGCCAAGACAGGGTTTGGTACACTGAAGCTTTCTTT
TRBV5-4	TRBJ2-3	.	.	CASSSGQSYSTDTQYF	TGTGCCAGCAGCTCCGGACAGTCCTATAGCACAGATACGCAGTATTTT
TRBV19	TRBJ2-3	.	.	CATRSDTQYF	TGTGCCACCCGTTCGGATACGCAGTATTTT
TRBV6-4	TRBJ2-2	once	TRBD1	CASYQGVNTGELFF	TGTGCCAGTTATCAGGGGGTTAACACCGGGGAGCTGTTTTTT
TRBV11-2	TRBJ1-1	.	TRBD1	CASRLQGAMGEAFF	TGTGCCAGCAGGCTACAGGGGGCAATGGGTGAAGCTTTCTTT
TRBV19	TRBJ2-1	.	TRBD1	CASSTIQGASYNEQFF	TGTGCCAGTAGTACAATACAGGGGGCGTCCTACAATGAGCAGTTCTTC
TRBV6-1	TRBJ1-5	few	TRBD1	CASSESGGTGGFNQPQHF	TGTGCCAGCAGTGAATCGGGAGGGACAGGGGGATTCAATCAGCCCCAGCATTTT
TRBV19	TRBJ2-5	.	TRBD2	CASSMGGLAGGKETQYF	TGTGCCAGTAGTATGGGGGGACTAGCGGGAGGAAAGGAGACCCAGTACTTC
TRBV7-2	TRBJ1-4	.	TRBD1	CASSPQGLNEKLFF	TGTGCCAGCAGCCCACAGGGGCTTAATGAAAAACTGTTTTTT
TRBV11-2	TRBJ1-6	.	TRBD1	CASSLDVGRRGHSPLHF	TGTGCCAGCAGCTTAGATGTAGGACGGAGGGGGCATTCACCCCTCCACTTT
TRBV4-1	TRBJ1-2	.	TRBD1	CASSQEYRGPYGYTF	TGCGCCAGCAGCCAAGAGTACAGGGGGCCCTATGGCTACACCTTC
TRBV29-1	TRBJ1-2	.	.	CSVEGVGVHGYTF	TGCAGCGTTGAAGGAGTAGGGGTGCATGGCTACACCTTC
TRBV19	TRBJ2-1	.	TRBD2	CASSITSSGRANEQFF	TGTGCCAGTAGTATAACCTCTAGCGGGAGGGCCAATGAGCAGTTCTTC
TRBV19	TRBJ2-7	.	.	CASSQGASYEQYF	TGTGCCAGTAGTCAAGGGGCCTCCTACGAGCAGTACTTC
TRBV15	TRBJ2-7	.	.	CATSGGQGHSYEQYF	TGTGCCACCAGCGGCGGCCAGGGGCACTCCTACGAGCAGTACTTC
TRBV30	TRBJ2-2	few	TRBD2	CAWSVREAGELFF	TGTGCCTGGAGTGTACGGGAGGCCGGGGAGCTGTTTTTT
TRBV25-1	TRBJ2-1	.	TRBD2	CASSGRTSGWTEQFF	TGTGCCAGCAGTGGTCGGACTAGCGGGTGGACTGAGCAGTTCTTC
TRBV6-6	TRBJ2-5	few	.	CASSGSQETQYF	TGTGCCAGCAGTGGCAGCCAAGAGACCCAGTACTTC
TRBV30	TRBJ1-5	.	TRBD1	CAWSVQGDQPQHF	TGTGCCTGGAGTGTACAGGGGGATCAGCCCCAGCATTTT
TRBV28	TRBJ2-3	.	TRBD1	CASSLGTGDTDTQYF	TGTGCCAGCAGTTTAGGGACAGGGGACACAGATACGCAGTATTTT
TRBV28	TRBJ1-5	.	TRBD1	CASSHSGGNQPQHF	TGTGCCAGCAGCCACTCAGGGGGTAATCAGCCCCAGCATTTT
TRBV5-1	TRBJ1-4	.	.	CASSLGDNWATSNEKLFF	TGCGCCAGCAGCTTGGGGGACAACTGGGCCACTTCTAATGAAAAACTGTTTTTT